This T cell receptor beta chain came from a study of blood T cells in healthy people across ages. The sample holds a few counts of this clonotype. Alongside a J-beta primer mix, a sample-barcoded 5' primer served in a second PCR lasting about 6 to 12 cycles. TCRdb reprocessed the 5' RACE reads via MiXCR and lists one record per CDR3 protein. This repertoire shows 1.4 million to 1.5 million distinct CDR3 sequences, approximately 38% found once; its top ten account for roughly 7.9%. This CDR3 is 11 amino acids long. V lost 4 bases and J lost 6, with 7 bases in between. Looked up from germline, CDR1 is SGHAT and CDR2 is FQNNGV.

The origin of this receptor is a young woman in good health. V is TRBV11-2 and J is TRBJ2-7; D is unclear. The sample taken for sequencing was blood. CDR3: CASSSAAEQYF. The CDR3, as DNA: TGTGCCAGCAGCTCGGCGGCCGAGCAGTACTTC.